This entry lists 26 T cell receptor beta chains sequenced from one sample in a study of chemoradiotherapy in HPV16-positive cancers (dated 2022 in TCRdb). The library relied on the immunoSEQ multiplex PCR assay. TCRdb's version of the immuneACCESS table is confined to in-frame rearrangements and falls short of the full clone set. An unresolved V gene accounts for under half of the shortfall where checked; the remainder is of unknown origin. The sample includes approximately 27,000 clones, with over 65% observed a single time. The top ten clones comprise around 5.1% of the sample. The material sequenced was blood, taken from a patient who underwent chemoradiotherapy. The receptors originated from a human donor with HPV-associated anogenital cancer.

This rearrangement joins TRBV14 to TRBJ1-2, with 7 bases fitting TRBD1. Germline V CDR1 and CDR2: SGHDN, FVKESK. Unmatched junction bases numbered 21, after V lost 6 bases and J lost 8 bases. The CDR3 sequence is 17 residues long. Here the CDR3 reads CASSPNPHRQGPQGYTF. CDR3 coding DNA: TGTGCCAGCAGTCCGAATCCGCACCGACAGGGTCCCCAGGGCTACACCTTC. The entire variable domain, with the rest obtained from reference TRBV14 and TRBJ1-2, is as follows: EAGVTQFPSHSVIEKGQTVTLRCDPISGHDNLYWYRRVMGKEIKFLLHFVKESKQDESGMPNNRFLAERTGGTYSTLKVQPAELEDSGVYFCASSPNPHRQGPQGYTFGSGTRLTVV.

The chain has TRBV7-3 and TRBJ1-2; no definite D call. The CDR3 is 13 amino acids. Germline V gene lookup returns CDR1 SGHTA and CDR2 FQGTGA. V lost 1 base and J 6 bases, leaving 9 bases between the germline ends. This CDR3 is CASSLIPGDGYTF. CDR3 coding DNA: TGTGCCAGCAGCTTAATACCAGGTGATGGCTACACCTTC.

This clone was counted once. CDR3 nucleotide sequence: TGTGCCAGCAGCCAAGGAAGTAGCGGGGGGGCCTGGGGTCGGGAGACCCAGTACTTC. Protein product: CASSQGSSGGAWGRETQYF. This chain links TRBV4-2 with TRBJ2-5; 11 positions match TRBD2. The length of the CDR3 is 19 residues. Germline CDR1 reads LGHNA; CDR2 reads YNFKEQ. The V segment lost 1 base and the J segment 5 bases; nucleotides outside the gene matches: 15.

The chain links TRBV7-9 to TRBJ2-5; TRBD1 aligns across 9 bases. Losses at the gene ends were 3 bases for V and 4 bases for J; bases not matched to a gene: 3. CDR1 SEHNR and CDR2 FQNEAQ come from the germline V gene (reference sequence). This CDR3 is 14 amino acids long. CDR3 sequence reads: CASSFRTGAETQYF. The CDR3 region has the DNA TGTGCCAGCAGCTTCAGGACAGGGGCAGAGACCCAGTACTTC.

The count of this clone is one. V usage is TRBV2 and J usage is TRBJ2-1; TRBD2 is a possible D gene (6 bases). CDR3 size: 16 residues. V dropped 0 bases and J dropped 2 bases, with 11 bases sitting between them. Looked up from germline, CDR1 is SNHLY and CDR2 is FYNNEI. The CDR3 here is CASSEARGGTYNEQFF. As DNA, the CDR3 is TGTGCCAGCAGTGAAGCGAGGGGAGGAACCTACAATGAGCAGTTCTTC.

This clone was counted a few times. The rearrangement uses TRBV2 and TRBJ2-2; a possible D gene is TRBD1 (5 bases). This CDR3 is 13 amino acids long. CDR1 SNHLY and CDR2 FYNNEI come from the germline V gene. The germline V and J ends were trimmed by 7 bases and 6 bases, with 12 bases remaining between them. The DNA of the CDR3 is TGTGCCAGCACCTCAGGGTTTTCCGGGGAGCTGTTTTTT. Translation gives CASTSGFSGELFF. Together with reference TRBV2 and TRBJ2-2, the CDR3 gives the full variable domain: EPEVTQTPSHQVTQMGQEVILRCVPISNHLYFYWYRQILGQKVEFLVSFYNNEISEKSEIFDDQFSVERPDGSNFTLKIRSTKLEDSAMYFCASTSGFSGELFFGEGSRLTVL.

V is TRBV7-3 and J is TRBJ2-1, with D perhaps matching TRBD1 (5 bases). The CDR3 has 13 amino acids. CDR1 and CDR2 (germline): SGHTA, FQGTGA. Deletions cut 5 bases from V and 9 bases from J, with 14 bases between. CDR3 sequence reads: CASSIYVQGEQFF. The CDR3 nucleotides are TGTGCCAGCAGCATATACGTCCAGGGTGAGCAGTTCTTC.

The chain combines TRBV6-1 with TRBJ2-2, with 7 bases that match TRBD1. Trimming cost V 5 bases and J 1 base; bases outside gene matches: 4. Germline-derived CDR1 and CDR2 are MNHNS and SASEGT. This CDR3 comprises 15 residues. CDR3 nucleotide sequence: TGTGCCAGCAGTTCGTGGGACAGGAACACCGGGGAGCTGTTTTTT. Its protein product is CASSSWDRNTGELFF.

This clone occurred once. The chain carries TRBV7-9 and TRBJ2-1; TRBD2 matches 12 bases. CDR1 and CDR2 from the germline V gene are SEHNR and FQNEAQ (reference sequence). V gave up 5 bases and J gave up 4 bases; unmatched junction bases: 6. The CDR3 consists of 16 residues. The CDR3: CASSHTGTSGYNEQFF. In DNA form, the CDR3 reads TGTGCCAGCAGCCATACCGGGACTAGCGGGTACAATGAGCAGTTCTTC.

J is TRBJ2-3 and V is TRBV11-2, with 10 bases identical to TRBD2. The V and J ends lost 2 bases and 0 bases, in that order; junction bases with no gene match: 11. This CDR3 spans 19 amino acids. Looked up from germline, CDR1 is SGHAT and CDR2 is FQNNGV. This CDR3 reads CASSLYLAGETTSTDTQYF. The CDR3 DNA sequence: TGTGCCAGCAGCTTATATCTAGCGGGGGAGACAACTAGCACAGATACGCAGTATTTT.

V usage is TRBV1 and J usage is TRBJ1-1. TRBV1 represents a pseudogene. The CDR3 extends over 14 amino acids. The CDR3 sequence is CASSQELTLTEAFF. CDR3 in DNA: TGCGCCAGCAGCCAAGAGCTCACCCTCACTGAAGCTTTCTTT.

Written as DNA, the CDR3 is TGTGCCTGGAGTCTCCCGGGACAGGGGGTTTCTGGCTACACCTTC. Protein sequence: CAWSLPGQGVSGYTF. The rearrangement joins TRBV30 to TRBJ1-2; 11 bases match TRBD1. This CDR3 has 15 residues. Germline V CDR1 and CDR2: GTSNPN, SVGIG (reference sequence). The V and J ends lost 2 bases and 7 bases, in that order; junction bases with no gene match: 9.

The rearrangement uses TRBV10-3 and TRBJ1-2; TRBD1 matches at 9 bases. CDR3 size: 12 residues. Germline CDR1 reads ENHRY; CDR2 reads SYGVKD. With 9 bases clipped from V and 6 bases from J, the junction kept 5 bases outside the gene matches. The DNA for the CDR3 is TGTGCCATACAGGGGGCGCGAGATGGCTACACCTTC. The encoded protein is CAIQGARDGYTF.

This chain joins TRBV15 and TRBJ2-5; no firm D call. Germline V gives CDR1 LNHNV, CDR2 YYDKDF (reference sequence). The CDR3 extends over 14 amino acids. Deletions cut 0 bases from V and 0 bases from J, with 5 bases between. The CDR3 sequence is CATSRDGYQETQYF. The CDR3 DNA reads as TGTGCCACCAGCAGAGATGGGTACCAAGAGACCCAGTACTTC.

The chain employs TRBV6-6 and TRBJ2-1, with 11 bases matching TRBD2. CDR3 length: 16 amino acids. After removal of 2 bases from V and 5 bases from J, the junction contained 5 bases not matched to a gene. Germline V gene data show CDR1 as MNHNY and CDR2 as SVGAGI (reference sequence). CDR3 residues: CASSYGLAGGNNEQFF. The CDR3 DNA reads TGTGCCAGCAGTTACGGGCTAGCGGGGGGAAACAATGAGCAGTTCTTC.

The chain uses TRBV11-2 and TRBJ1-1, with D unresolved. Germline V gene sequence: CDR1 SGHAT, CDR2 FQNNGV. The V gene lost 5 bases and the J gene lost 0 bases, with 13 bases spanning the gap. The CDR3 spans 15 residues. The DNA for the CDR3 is TGTGCCAGCAGCCTGGTGTCGCCGTTGAACACTGAAGCTTTCTTT. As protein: CASSLVSPLNTEAFF.

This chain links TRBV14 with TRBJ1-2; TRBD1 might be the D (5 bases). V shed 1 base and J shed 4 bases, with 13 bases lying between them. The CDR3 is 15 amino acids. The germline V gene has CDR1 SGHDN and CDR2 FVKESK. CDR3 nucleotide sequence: TGTGCCAGCAGCCAAGGCCGGGGGGGTACCTATGGCTACACCTTC. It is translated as CASSQGRGGTYGYTF.

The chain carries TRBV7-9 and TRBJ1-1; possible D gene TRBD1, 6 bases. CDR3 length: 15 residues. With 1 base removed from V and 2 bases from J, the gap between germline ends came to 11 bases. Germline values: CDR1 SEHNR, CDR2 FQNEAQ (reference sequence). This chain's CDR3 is CASSLVGGANTEAFF. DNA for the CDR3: TGTGCCAGCAGCTTAGTAGGGGGGGCTAACACTGAAGCTTTCTTT.

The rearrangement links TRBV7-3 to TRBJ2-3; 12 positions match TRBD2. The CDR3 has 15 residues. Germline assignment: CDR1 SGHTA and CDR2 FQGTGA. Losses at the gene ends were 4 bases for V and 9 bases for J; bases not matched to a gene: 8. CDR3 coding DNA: TGTGCCAGCAGCTGGACTAGCGGGGAGGTGGGCACGCAGTATTTT. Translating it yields CASSWTSGEVGTQYF.

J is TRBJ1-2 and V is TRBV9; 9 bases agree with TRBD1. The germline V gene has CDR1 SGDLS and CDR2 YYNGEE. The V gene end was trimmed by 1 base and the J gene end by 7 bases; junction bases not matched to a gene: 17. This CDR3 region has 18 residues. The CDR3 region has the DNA TGTGCCAGCAGCGTACACCAAACCCCGGGACAGGGAGCTGGTGGCTACACCTTC. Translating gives CASSVHQTPGQGAGGYTF.

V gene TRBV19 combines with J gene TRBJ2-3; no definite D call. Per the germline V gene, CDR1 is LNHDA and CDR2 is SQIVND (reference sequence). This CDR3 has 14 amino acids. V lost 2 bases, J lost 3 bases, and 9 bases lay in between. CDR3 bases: TGTGCCAGTAGTATACGATATGGGACAGATACGCAGTATTTT. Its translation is CASSIRYGTDTQYF.

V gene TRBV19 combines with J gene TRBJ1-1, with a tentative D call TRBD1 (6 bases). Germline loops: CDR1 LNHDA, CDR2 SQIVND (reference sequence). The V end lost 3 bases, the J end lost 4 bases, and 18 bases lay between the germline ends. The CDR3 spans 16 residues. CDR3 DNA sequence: TGTGCCAGTAGTATGTGGGGGGGCTCTGGCCCCACTGAAGCTTTCTTT. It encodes CASSMWGGSGPTEAFF.

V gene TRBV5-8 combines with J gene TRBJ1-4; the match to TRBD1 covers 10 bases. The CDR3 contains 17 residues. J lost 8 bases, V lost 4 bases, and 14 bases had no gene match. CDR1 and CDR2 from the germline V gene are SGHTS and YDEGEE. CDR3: CASSLVLMGQGIEKLFF. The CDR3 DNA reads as TGTGCCAGCAGCCTCGTCTTAATGGGACAGGGGATAGAAAAACTGTTTTTT.

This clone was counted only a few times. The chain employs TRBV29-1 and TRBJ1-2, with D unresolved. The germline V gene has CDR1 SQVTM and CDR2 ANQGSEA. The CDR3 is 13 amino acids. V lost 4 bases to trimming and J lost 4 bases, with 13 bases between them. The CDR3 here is CSVAEGAGYGYTF. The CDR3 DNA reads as TGCAGCGTTGCAGAGGGTGCCGGCTATGGCTACACCTTC.

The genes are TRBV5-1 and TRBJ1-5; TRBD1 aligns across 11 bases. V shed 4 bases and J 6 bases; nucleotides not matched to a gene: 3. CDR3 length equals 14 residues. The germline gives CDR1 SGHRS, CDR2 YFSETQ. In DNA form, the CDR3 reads TGCGCCAGCAGCGCCGGGACAGGGGGTCAGCCCCAGCATTTT. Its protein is CASSAGTGGQPQHF. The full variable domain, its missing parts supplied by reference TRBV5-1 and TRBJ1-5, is KAGVTQTPRYLIKTRGQQVTLSCSPISGHRSVSWYQQTPGQGLQFLFEYFSETQRNKGNFPGRFSGRQFSNSRSEMNVSTLELGDSALYLCASSAGTGGQPQHFGDGTRLSIL.

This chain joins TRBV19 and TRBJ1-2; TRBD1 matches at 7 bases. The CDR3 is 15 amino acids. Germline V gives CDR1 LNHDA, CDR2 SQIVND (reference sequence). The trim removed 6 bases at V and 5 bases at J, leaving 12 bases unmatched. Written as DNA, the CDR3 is TGTGCCAGTAGGACTGACATCCGACAGGGTTATGGCTACACCTTC. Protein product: CASRTDIRQGYGYTF.